The rows below give T cell receptor beta chains drawn from one sample of a study of radiotherapy plus CTLA-4 blockade in lung cancer. Only in-frame clones appear in the TCRdb table, and some are missing; sequencing was by immunoSEQ multiplex PCR. Of roughly 90,000 clones detected, approximately 82% appear once; the ten largest clones hold roughly 23%. The sequencing used peripheral blood, collected from a patient treated with radiotherapy plus ipilimumab. The receptors shown here come from a human donor with non-small cell lung cancer that progressed on radiotherapy plus ipilimumab. Each CDR3 is given with its conserved first and last residue. A D gene is named only where the DNA matches it firmly. Clone sizes are given selectively: once, few, many, or a class where the clone is expanded.

CDR3nt	CDR3aa	abundance	d_gene	v_gene	j_gene
TGTGCCTGGAGTGTAGGCGGTGCGGGGTATAGTGCCCAGTACTTC	CAWSVGGAGYSAQYF	.	.	TRBV30	TRBJ2-5
TGTGCCAGCAGCTTAACCGCCGGGACTTTAAAAGTAGAGACCCAGTACTTC	CASSLTAGTLKVETQYF	.	.	TRBV11-2	TRBJ2-5
TGTGCCAGCAGCCAAGATGGCGGGAGGAACACCGGGGAGCTGTTTTTT	CASSQDGGRNTGELFF	.	TRBD2	TRBV4-2	TRBJ2-2
TGTGCCAGCAGTTACTCGAAGGCCTCCTACGAGCAGTACTTC	CASSYSKASYEQYF	.	.	TRBV6-5	TRBJ2-7
TGTGCCAGCAGTCTACAGGGGTTCGACGAGCAGTACTTC	CASSLQGFDEQYF	.	TRBD1	TRBV7-8	TRBJ2-7
TGTGCCAGCAGCCCCCGCCCGGACACAGATACGCAGTATTTT	CASSPRPDTDTQYF	.	.	TRBV5-8	TRBJ2-3
TGTGCCAGTACCTTGGGACCTTTCTCTGGAAACACCATATATTTT	CASTLGPFSGNTIYF	.	.	TRBV19	TRBJ1-3
TGTGCCAGCAGCCAAGTGTCAGGGGCCGGGGAGCTGTTTTTT	CASSQVSGAGELFF	.	.	TRBV4-2	TRBJ2-2
TGCAGCGTTGGGGGGTTAACAGGGGACCTTTCTGGAAACACCATATATTTT	CSVGGLTGDLSGNTIYF	.	TRBD1	TRBV29-1	TRBJ1-3
TGTGCCAGCAGCTATCAGGGACTAGCGGAAGAGACCCAGTACTTC	CASSYQGLAEETQYF	.	.	TRBV21-1	TRBJ2-5
TGCGCCAGCAGCCCCGGATTTTCTAGCGTCGGCGATACGCAGTATTTT	CASSPGFSSVGDTQYF	.	.	TRBV5-1	TRBJ2-3
TGTGCCAGCAGCTTAGCGCTCGAGGGGGCTGGCAATCAGCCCCAGCATTTT	CASSLALEGAGNQPQHF	.	TRBD1	TRBV7-9	TRBJ1-5
TGTGCCTGGAGTGTAGGGCAGGGAGACTATAGCAATCAGCCCCAGCATTTT	CAWSVGQGDYSNQPQHF	.	.	TRBV30	TRBJ1-5
TGTGCCAGCAGTACAGGGGAGGGGAACATTCAGTACTTC	CASSTGEGNIQYF	once	.	TRBV7-3	TRBJ2-4
TGTGCCAGCAGCCCAGGGGGGTCTAGCGGGAGAGAGCAGTTCTTC	CASSPGGSSGREQFF	.	TRBD2	TRBV7-2	TRBJ2-1
TGTGCCAGCAAGAGGGGGCAAGGGGAAAAACTGTTTTTT	CASKRGQGEKLFF	few	TRBD1	TRBV2	TRBJ1-4
TGTGCCAGCAGTGCATTAACTAGCACAGATACGCAGTATTTT	CASSALTSTDTQYF	.	.	TRBV6-1	TRBJ2-3
TGCAGTGCTAGGCCGGGAGAGACCCAGTACTTC	CSARPGETQYF	once	.	TRBV20-1	TRBJ2-5